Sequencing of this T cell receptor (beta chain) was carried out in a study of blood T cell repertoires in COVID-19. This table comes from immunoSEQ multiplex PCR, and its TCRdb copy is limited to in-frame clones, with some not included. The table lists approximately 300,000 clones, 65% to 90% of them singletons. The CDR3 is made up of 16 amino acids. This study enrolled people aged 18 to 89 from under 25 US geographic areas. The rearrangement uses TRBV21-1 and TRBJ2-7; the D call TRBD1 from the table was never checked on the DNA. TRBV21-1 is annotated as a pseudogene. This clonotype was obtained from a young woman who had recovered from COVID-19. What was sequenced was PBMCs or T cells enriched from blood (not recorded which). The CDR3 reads CASSKRRGQVSYEQYF. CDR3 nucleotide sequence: TGTGCCAGCAGCAAAAGAAGAGGACAGGTCTCCTACGAGCAGTACTTC.